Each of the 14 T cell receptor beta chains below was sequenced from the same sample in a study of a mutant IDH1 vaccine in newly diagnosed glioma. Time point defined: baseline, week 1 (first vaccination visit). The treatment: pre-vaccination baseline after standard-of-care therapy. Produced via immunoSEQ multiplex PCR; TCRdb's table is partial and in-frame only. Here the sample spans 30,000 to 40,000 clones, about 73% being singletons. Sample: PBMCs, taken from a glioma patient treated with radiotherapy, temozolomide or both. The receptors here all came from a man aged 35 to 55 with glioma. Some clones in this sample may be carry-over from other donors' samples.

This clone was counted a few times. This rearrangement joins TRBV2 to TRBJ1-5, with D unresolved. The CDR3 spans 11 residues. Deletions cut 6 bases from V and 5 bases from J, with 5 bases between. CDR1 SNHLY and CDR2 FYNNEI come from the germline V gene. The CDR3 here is CASSIDQPQHF. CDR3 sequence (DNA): TGTGCCAGCAGCATCGATCAGCCCCAGCATTTT. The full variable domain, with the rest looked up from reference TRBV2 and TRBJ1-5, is EPEVTQTPSHQVTQMGQEVILRCVPISNHLYFYWYRQILGQKVEFLVSFYNNEISEKSEIFDDQFSVERPDGSNFTLKIRSTKLEDSAMYFCASSIDQPQHFGDGTRLSIL.

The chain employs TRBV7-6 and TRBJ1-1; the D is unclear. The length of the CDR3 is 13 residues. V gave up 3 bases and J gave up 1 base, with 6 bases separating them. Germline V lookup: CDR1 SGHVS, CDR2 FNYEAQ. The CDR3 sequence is CASSLQENTEAFF. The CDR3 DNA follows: TGTGCCAGCAGCTTGCAGGAGAACACTGAAGCTTTCTTT.

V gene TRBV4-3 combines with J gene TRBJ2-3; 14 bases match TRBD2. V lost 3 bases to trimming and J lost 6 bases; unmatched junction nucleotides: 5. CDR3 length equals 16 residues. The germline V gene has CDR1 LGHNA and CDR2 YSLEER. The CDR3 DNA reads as TGCGCCAGCAGCCAGACGACTAGCGGGGGGGCCGATACGCAGTATTTT. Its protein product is CASSQTTSGGADTQYF.

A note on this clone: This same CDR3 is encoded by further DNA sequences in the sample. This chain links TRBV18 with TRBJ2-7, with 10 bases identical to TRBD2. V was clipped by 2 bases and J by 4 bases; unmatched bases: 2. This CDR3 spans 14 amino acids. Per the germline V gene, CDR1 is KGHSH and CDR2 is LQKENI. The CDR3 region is CASSPSGGAYEQYF. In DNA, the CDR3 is TGTGCCAGCTCACCAAGCGGGGGGGCTTACGAGCAGTACTTC.

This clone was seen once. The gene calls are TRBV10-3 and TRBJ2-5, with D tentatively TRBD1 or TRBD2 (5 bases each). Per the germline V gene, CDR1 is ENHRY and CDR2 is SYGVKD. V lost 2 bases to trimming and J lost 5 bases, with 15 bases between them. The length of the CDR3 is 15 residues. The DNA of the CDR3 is TGTGCCATCAGTGAGGCCGGGACCCTAGGGGAGACCCAGTACTTC. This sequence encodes CAISEAGTLGETQYF.

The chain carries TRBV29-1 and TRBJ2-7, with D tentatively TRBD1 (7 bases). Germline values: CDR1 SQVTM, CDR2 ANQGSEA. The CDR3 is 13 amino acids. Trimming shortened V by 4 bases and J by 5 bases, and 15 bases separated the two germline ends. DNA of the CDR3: TGCAGCGTTGCCAGGGGGGTTTACGACGAGCAGTACTTC. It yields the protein CSVARGVYDEQYF.

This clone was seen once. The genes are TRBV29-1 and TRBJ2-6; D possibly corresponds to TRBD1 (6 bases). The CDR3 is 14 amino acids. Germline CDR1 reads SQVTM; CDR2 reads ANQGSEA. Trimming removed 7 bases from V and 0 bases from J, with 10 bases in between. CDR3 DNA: TGCAGCGCCTCAGGGGTCTCTGGGGCCAACGTCCTGACTTTC. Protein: CSASGVSGANVLTF.

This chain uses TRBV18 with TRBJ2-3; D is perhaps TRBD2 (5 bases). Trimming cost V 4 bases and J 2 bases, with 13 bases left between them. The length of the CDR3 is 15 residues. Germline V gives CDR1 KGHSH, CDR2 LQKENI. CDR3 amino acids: CASSRTGTFTDTQYF. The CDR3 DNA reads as TGTGCCAGCTCACGGACGGGAACCTTCACAGATACGCAGTATTTT.

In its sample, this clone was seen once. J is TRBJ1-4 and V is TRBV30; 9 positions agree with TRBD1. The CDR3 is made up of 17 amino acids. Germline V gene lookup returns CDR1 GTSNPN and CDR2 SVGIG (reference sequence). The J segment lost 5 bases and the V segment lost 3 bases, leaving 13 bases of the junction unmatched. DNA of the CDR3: TGTGCCTGGAGCGCCGGGACAGGGCCCACGATAAATGAAAAACTGTTTTTT. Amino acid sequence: CAWSAGTGPTINEKLFF.

CDR3 region: CASSLTGTLMNTEAFF. In DNA, the CDR3 is TGTGCCAGCAGCTTAACAGGGACACTCATGAACACTGAAGCTTTCTTT. The chain uses TRBV11-2 and TRBJ1-1; perhaps TRBD1 as D (6 bases). The CDR3 has 16 amino acids. CDR1 SGHAT and CDR2 FQNNGV come from the germline V gene. V lost 2 bases and J lost 0, with 13 bases in between.

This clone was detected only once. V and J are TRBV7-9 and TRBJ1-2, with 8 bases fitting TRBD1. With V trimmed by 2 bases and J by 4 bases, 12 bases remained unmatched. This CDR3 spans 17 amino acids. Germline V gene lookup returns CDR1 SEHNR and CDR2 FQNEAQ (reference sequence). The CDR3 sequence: CASSLKKFGTGIYGYTF. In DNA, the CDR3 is TGTGCCAGCAGCTTAAAAAAGTTCGGGACAGGAATCTATGGCTACACCTTC.

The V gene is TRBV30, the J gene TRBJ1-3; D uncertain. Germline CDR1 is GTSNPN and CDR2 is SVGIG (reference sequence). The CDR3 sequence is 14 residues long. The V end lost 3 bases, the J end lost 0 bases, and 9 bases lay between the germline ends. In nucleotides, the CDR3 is TGTGCCTGGAGCCCGGGCTACTCTGGAAACACCATATATTTT. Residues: CAWSPGYSGNTIYF. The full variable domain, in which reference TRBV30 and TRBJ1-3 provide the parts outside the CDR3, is SQTIHQWPATLVQPVGSPLSLECTVEGTSNPNLYWYRQAAGRGLQLLFYSVGIGQISSEVPQNLSASRPQDRQFILSSKKLLLSDSGFYLCAWSPGYSGNTIYFGEGSWLTVV.

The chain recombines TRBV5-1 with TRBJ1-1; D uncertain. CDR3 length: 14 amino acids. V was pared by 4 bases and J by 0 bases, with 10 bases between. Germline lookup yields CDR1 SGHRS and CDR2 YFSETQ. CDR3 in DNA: TGCGCCAGCAGCCCATACCTTATGAACACTGAAGCTTTCTTT. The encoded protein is CASSPYLMNTEAFF.

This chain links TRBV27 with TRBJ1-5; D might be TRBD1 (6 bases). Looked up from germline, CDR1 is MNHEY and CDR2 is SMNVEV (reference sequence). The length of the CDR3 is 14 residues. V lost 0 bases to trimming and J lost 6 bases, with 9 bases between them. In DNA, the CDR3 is TGTGCCAGCAGTTTATCGGCAGGGGTTCAGCCCCAGCATTTT. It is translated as CASSLSAGVQPQHF.